This T cell receptor (beta chain) was found in a study of T cell responses to AZD1222 COVID-19 vaccine. Some clones are missing from TCRdb's copy, which holds only in-frame ones; the method was immunoSEQ multiplex PCR. The table lists roughly 150,000 clones, 88% of them singletons, with 2% to 2.5% in the top ten. CDR3 size: 14 residues. CDR1 SEHNR and CDR2 FQNEAQ come from the germline V gene (reference sequence). With V trimmed by 3 bases and J by 2 bases, 3 bases remained unmatched. This sample comprised peripheral blood, obtained on day 0 of AZD1222 vaccination. The rearrangement joins TRBV7-9 to TRBJ2-7; 8 nucleotides match TRBD2. The receptor's source is an adult in good health. CDR3 nucleotide sequence: TGTGCCAGCAGCTTTCCGGGAGGGACCTACGAGCAGTACTTC. Translating it yields CASSFPGGTYEQYF.